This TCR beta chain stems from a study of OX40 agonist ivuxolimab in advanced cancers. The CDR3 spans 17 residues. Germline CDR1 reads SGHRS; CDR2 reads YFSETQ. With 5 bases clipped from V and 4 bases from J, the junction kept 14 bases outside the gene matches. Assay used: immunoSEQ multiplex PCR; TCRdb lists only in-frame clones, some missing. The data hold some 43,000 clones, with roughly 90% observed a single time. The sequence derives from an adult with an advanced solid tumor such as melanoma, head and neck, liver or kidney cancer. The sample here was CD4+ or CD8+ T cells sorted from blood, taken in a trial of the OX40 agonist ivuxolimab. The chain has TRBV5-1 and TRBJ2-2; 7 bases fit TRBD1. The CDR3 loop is CASSSPPGQYSTGELFF. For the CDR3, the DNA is TGCGCCAGCAGTAGTCCTCCGGGACAGTATTCCACCGGGGAGCTGTTTTTT.